This entry features one TCR beta chain sequence. Authors' methods: The assay estimated nucleated cells by amplifying reference gene primers. Clones were sequenced by immunoSEQ multiplex PCR, and TCRdb holds only the in-frame ones, with some missing. That table is the source of V, J and clone size, and D and trimming were worked out from the DNA. The sample has roughly 300,000 clones, 80% to 95% seen once. The sample is drawn from a study of blood T cell repertoires in COVID-19. Across the study: Researchers got acute and convalescent COVID-19 samples from the United States, Italy and Spain.

The germline CDR1 and CDR2 sequences are SGHRS and YFSETQ. The junction had 11 bases not matched to a gene; V was cut back by 8 bases and J by 6 bases. This CDR3 is built from 14 residues. The chain links TRBV5-1 to TRBJ2-3, with 8 bases that match TRBD1. Sequencing was done on a sample of PBMCs or T cells enriched from blood (not recorded which). This clonotype was sampled from a woman under 40 who had recovered from COVID-19. CDR3 loop: CASDRGGHTDTQYF. CDR3 bases: TGCGCCAGTGACAGGGGTGGTCACACGGATACGCAGTATTTT.